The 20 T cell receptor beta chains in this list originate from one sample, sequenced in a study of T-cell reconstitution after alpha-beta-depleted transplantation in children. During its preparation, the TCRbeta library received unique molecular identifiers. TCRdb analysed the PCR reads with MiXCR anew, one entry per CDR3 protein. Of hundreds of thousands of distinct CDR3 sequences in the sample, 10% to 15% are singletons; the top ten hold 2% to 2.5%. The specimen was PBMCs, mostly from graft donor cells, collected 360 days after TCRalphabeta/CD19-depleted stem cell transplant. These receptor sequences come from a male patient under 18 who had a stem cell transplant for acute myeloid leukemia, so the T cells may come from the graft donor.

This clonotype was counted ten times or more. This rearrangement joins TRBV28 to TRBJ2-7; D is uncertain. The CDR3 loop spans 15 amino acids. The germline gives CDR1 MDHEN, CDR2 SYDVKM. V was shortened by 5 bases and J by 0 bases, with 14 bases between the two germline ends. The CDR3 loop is CASSLQLSSSYEQYF. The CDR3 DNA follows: TGTGCCAGCAGTCTCCAGCTATCGAGCTCCTACGAGCAGTACTTC.

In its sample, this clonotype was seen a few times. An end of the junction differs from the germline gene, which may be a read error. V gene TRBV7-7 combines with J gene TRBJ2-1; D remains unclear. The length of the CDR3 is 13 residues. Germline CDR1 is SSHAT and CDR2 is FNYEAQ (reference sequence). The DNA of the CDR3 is TGTGCTAGCAGCACACGACTGGGCAATGAGCAGTTCTTC. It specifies CASSTRLGNEQFF. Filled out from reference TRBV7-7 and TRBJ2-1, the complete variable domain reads GAGVSQSPRYKVTKRGQDVTLRCDPISSHATLYWYQQALGQGPEFLTYFNYEAQPDKSGLPSDRFSAERPEGSISTLTIQRTEQRDSAMYRCASSTRLGNEQFFGPGTRLTVL.

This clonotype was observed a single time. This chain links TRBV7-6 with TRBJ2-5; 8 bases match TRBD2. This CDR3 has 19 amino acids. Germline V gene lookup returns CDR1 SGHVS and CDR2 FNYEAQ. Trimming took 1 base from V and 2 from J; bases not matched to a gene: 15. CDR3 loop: CASSLVLIAGRTKQETQYF. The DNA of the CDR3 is TGTGCCAGCAGCTTAGTTTTAATAGCGGGGCGTACTAAGCAAGAGACCCAGTACTTC.

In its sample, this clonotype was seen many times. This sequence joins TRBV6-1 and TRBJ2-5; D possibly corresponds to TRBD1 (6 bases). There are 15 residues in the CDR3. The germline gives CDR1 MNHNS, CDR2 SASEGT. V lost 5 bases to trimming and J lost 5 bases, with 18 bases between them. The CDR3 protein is CASSPDWDNRETQYF. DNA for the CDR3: TGTGCCAGCAGTCCCGATTGGGACAATCGGGAGACCCAGTACTTC.

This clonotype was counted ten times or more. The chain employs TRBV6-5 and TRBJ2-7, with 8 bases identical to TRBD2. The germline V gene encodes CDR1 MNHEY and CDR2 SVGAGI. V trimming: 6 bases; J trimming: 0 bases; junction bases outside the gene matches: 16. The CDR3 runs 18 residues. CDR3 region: CASSPPSSLAGHSYEQYF. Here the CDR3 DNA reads TGTGCCAGCAGCCCCCCGAGCTCCCTAGCGGGCCACTCCTACGAGCAGTACTTC.

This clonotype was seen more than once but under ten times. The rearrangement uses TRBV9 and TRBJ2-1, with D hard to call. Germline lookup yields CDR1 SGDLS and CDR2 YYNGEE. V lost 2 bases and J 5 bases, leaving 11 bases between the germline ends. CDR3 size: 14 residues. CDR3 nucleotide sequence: TGTGCCAGCAGCGTCAGGATGGGTGACAATGAGCAGTTCTTC. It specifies CASSVRMGDNEQFF.

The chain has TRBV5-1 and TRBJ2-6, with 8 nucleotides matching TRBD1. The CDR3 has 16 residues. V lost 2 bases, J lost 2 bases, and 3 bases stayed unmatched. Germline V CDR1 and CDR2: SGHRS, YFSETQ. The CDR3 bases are TGCGCCAGCAGCTTAACAGGGGGTGCTGGGGCCAACGTCCTGACTTTC. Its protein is CASSLTGGAGANVLTF. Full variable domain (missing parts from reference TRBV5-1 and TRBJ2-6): KAGVTQTPRYLIKTRGQQVTLSCSPISGHRSVSWYQQTPGQGLQFLFEYFSETQRNKGNFPGRFSGRQFSNSRSEMNVSTLELGDSALYLCASSLTGGAGANVLTFGAGSRLTVL.

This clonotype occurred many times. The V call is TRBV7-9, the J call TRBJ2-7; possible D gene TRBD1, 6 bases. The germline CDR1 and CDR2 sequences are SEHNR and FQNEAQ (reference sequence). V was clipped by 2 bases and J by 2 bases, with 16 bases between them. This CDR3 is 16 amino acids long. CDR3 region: CASSLNEGEITYEQYF. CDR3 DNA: TGTGCCAGCAGCTTAAACGAGGGGGAGATTACCTACGAGCAGTACTTC.

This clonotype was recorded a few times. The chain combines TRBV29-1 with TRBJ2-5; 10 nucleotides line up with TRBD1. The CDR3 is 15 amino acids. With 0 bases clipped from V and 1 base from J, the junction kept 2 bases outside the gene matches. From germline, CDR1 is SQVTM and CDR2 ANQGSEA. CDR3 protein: CSVEDRDRGQETQYF. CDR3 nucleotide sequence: TGCAGCGTTGAAGATAGGGACAGGGGCCAAGAGACCCAGTACTTC.

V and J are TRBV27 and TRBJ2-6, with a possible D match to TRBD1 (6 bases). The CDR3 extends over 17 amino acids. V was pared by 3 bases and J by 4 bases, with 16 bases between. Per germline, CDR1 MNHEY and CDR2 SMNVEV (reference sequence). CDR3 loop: CASSFQQGHPGANVLTF. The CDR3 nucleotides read TGTGCCAGCAGTTTTCAACAGGGCCACCCGGGGGCCAACGTCCTGACTTTC.

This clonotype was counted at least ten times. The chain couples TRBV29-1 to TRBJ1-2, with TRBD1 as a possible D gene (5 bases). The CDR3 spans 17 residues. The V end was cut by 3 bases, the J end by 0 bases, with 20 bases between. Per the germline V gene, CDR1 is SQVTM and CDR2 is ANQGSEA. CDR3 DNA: TGCAGCGTTGAGGAGGGGCGACCCGGGGGAGCTAACTATGGCTACACCTTC. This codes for CSVEEGRPGGANYGYTF.

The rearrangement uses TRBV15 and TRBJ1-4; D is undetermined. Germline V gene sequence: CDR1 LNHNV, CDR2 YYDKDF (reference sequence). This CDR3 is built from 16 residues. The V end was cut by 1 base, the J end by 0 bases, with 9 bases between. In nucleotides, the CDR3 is TGTGCCACCAGCAGAGGAATTGGTACAACTAATGAAAAACTGTTTTTT. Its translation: CATSRGIGTTNEKLFF.

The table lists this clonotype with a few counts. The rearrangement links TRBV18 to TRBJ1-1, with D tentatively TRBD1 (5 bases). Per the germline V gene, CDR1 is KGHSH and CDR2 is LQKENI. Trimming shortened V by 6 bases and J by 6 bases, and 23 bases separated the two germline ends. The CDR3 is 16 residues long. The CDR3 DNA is TGTGCCAGCTCGGTGGAACAGGTTCCCTTGGGTGCTGAAGCTTTCTTT. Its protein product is CASSVEQVPLGAEAFF.

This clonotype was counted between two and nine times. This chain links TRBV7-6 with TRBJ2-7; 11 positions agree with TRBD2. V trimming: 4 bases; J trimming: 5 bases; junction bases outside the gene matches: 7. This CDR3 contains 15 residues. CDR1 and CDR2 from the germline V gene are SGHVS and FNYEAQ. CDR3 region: CASSYTSGSSHEQYF. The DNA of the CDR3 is TGTGCCAGCAGCTATACTAGCGGGAGCAGCCACGAGCAGTACTTC.

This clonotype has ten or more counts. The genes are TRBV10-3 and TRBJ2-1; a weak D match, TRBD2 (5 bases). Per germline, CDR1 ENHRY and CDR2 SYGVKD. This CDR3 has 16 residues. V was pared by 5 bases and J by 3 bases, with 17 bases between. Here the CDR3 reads CAISRRKLPIYNEQFF. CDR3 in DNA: TGTGCCATCAGTAGGAGGAAACTACCCATCTACAATGAGCAGTTCTTC.

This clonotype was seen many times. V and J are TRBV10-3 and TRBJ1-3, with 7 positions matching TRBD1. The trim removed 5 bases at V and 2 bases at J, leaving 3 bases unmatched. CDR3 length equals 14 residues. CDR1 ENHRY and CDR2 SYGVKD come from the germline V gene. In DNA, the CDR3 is TGTGCCATCAGTACCGGGACAGCTGGAAACACCATATATTTT. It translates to CAISTGTAGNTIYF.

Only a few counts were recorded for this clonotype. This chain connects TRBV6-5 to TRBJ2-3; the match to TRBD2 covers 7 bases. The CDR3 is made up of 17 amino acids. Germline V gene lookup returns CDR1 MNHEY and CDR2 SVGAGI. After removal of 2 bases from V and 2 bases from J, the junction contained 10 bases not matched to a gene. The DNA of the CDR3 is TGTGCCAGCAGTTACAGGGGCTACGGACTAGACACAGATACGCAGTATTTT. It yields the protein CASSYRGYGLDTDTQYF.

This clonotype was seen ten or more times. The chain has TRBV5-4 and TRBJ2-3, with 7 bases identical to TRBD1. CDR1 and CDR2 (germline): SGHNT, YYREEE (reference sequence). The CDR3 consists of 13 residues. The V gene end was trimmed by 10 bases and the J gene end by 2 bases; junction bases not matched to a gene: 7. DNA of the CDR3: TGTGCCGCATCCGGGACAGCCACAGATACGCAGTATTTT. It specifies CAASGTATDTQYF.

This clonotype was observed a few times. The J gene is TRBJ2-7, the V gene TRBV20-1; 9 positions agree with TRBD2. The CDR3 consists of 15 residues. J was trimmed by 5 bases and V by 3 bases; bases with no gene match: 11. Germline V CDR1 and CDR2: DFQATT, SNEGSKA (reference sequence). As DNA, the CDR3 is TGCAGTGCTAGTCAAAGGGGACTAGCCCCTCACGAGCAGTACTTC. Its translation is CSASQRGLAPHEQYF.

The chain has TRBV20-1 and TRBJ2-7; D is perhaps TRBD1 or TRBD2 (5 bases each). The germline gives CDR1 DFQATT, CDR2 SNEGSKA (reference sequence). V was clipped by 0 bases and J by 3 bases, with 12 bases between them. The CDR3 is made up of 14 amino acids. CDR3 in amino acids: CSARDGGRIYEQYF. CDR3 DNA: TGCAGTGCTAGAGATGGGGGTAGGATCTACGAGCAGTACTTC.